This T cell receptor beta chain was identified during a study of blood T cell repertoires in COVID-19 (dated by TCRdb to about 2020). For the study in its entirety: Collaborator samples came from the United States, Italy and Spain and covered acute and convalescent phases of COVID-19. The prospective study material was composed of cDNA or gDNA derived from T cells, B-cell-depleted T cells, or PBMCs. The dataset comprised deeply sampled blood TCRbeta repertoires from subjects exposed to, actively infected with, or recovered from COVID-19. The repertoires were released in a freely available public database meant as a resource for research on the immune response to SARS-CoV-2. Samples were obtained from the ongoing ImmuneRACE study (first 160 participants) and from about 1,300 subjects provided by 6 global collaborators. The sample metadata nearly always contained a de-identified subject ID, COVID-19 status, age in years and sex. Where available, HLA class I and class II types were taken from metadata supplied by the sample provider and were not determined by assay-based typing. The full study reports these points: How much clinical and demographic metadata was included differed by source and by participant, and the metadata was provided uncurated.

Note on this clone: The antigen this receptor binds is unknown. One base away there is no much larger clone; base qualities are not given.

TCRbeta CDR3 regions were amplified from genomic DNA by means of the immunoSEQ Assay, a bias-controlled multiplex PCR. The paper's processing steps were these. The number of nucleated cells in each sample was estimated by amplification of reference gene primers within the assay. Sequence reads were collapsed and filtered to measure the absolute abundance of every unique TCRbeta CDR3 rearrangement. Productive Simpson clonality was computed per sample as the square root of Simpson's diversity index over productive rearrangements. TCRdb holds this immuneACCESS table with in-frame rearrangements only. Some clones are missing; in checked studies, unresolved V genes explain under half, and the rest has no known cause. D and trimming were read from the DNA, whereas the V and J calls and clone size are those reported in that table. This sample lists around 230,000 clones; around 85% were detected once. Clones ranked in the top ten supply approximately 9.4% of the sample.

Taken from the germline V gene, the CDR1 and CDR2 loops are SNHLY and FYNNEI. The CDR3 covers 14 residues, taking in both the cysteine and the phenylalanine. Left in the record is the CDR3 DNA by itself, 42 bases read in frame from the first base. Trimming removed 6 bases from V and 4 bases from J, leaving 12 bases between the germline ends. Collaborating institutions collected whole blood in K2EDTA tubes following their own protocols. For TCRbeta analysis, collaborators shipped samples as frozen whole blood, isolated PBMCs, or DNA extracted from either of those sample types. The sequence joins TRBV2 to TRBJ1-4, with a weak D call of TRBD1 (6 bases match). The source material was peripheral blood. The receptor's source is a woman of 80 years or more with acute or convalescent COVID-19. The CDR3 protein is CASRMTGLNEKLFF. Read as DNA, the sequence is TGTGCCAGCAGGATGACAGGCCTTAATGAAAAACTGTTTTTT.